The 26 T cell receptor beta chains reported below all come from one sample, sequenced in a study of cytomegalovirus exposure and HLA in healthy donors. PCR primers comprised 60 Vbeta and 13 Jbeta primers. TCRdb keeps only in-frame clones here, not all; method: immunoSEQ multiplex PCR. The data contain 120,000 or so clones, about 80% of them seen just once; the ten biggest clones take up around 3.6%. Sequenced: PBMCs. The receptors come from a man under 40 in good health and CMV-seronegative.

This chain links TRBV30 with TRBJ1-4; 8 positions match TRBD1. V dropped 0 bases and J dropped 11; count of bases not matched to a gene: 8. The CDR3 contains 14 residues. CDR1 GTSNPN and CDR2 SVGIG come from the germline V gene (reference sequence). The CDR3 loop is CAWSVTDRVLKLFF. As DNA, the CDR3 is TGTGCCTGGAGTGTAACGGACAGGGTGCTTAAACTGTTTTTT.

This sequence joins TRBV7-8 and TRBJ1-2, with no clear D. V lost 5 bases and J 4 bases, leaving 17 bases between the germline ends. The germline gives CDR1 SGHVS, CDR2 FQNEAQ. This CDR3 has 15 amino acids. The CDR3, as DNA: TGTGCCAGCAGCAACGTGAGACGGAGAATCTATGGCTACACCTTC. Encoded protein: CASSNVRRRIYGYTF.

The rearrangement uses TRBV27 and TRBJ2-2, with unresolved D. Germline CDR1 reads MNHEY; CDR2 reads SMNVEV (reference sequence). This CDR3 contains 14 residues. V dropped 2 bases and J dropped 8 bases, with 12 bases sitting between them. CDR3 protein: CASSLRSSAGELFF. CDR3 nucleotides: TGTGCCAGCAGTTTAAGGTCAAGCGCTGGGGAGCTGTTTTTT.

Worth noting for this clone: The germline gene is not matched at one end of the junction; a read error may be the cause. The rearrangement joins TRBV7-9 to TRBJ1-1; no clear D. Germline assignment: CDR1 SEHNR and CDR2 FQNEAQ (reference sequence). CDR3 length equals 13 residues. CDR3 in amino acids: CSSSFVQNTEAFF. The CDR3 nucleotides read TGTTCCAGCAGCTTTGTCCAGAACACTGAAGCTTTCTTT.

The table lists this clone with a count of one. This chain joins TRBV21-1 and TRBJ2-1; the table's D call of TRBD2 was not tested on the DNA. TRBV21-1 is recorded as a pseudogene. The CDR3 runs 12 residues. The CDR3 region is CASSLKRDEQFF. The CDR3, as DNA: TGTGCCAGCAGCCTCAAACGCGATGAGCAGTTCTTC.

The V and J genes are TRBV9 and TRBJ1-4, with D maybe TRBD1 (5 bases). From germline, CDR1 is SGDLS and CDR2 YYNGEE. The CDR3 is made up of 15 amino acids. V lost 3 bases, J lost 7 bases, and 16 bases lay in between. CDR3 DNA: TGTGCCAGCAGCGAAACGGGAGTCCAGGGTGAAAAACTGTTTTTT. It specifies CASSETGVQGEKLFF.

V usage is TRBV9 and J usage is TRBJ2-7, with D possibly TRBD1 on 6 matching bases. This CDR3 region has 14 residues. The V gene's germline CDR1 is SGDLS and CDR2 YYNGEE. Trimming removed 4 bases from V and 2 bases from J, with 13 bases in between. In nucleotides, the CDR3 is TGTGCCAGCAGCCTTCAGGACAGTACCTACGAGCAGTACTTC. Translating it yields CASSLQDSTYEQYF.

The CDR3 here is CASSLLTGARVQPQHF. CDR3 sequence (DNA): TGTGCCAGCAGTTTACTCACAGGGGCCCGGGTTCAGCCCCAGCATTTT. This rearrangement joins TRBV28 to TRBJ1-5; 7 bases are a match to TRBD1. Germline assignment: CDR1 MDHEN and CDR2 SYDVKM. V was pared by 2 bases and J by 6 bases, with 10 bases of the junction left unmatched. The CDR3 length is 16 residues.

J is TRBJ2-2 and V is TRBV11-2; possibly TRBD1 for D (5 bases). Germline-derived CDR1 and CDR2 are SGHAT and FQNNGV. The CDR3 totals 14 residues. The V and J ends lost 3 bases and 1 base respectively, with 6 bases between them. The CDR3 DNA sequence: TGTGCCAGCAGCTTTGGACAGAACACCGGGGAGCTGTTTTTT. Translation: CASSFGQNTGELFF.

This sequence joins TRBV7-2 and TRBJ1-1; D is ambiguous. With 5 bases removed from V and 4 bases from J, the gap between germline ends came to 8 bases. This CDR3 comprises 12 residues. Germline lookup yields CDR1 SGHTA and CDR2 FQGNSA. For the CDR3, the DNA is TGTGCCAGCAGCCCCGTGGCCACTGAAGCTTTCTTT. Amino acids: CASSPVATEAFF.

This clone was found once. The gene calls are TRBV28 and TRBJ2-7; possible D gene TRBD1, 7 bases. Trimming cost V 5 bases and J 7 bases, with 21 bases left between them. CDR1 is MDHEN, CDR2 SYDVKM, per germline. The CDR3 loop spans 15 amino acids. The DNA of the CDR3 is TGTGCCAGCAGTCGGACAGGTTCCCTCGCGGGGGAGCAGTACTTC. Translated, it gives CASSRTGSLAGEQYF.

The V call is TRBV7-2, the J call TRBJ1-1, with D possibly being TRBD1 (6 bases). The V gene lost 0 bases and the J gene lost 8 bases, with 10 bases spanning the gap. The germline gives CDR1 SGHTA, CDR2 FQGNSA. The CDR3 consists of 13 residues. The CDR3 nucleotides are TGTGCCAGCAGCTTAGCGCTGGGGGCCGAAGCTTTCTTT. Translating it yields CASSLALGAEAFF.

The chain links TRBV9 to TRBJ2-5; the D gene is possibly TRBD2 (6 bases). The CDR3 length is 16 residues. Trimming left V 0 bases short and J 2 bases short, with 14 bases between. Germline-derived CDR1 and CDR2 are SGDLS and YYNGEE. CDR3 nucleotides: TGTGCCAGCAGCGTAGCTCCGCTAGCGAGTCAAGAGACCCAGTACTTC. Its translation: CASSVAPLASQETQYF. The entire variable domain, with the rest obtained from reference TRBV9 and TRBJ2-5, is as follows: DSGVTQTPKHLITATGQRVTLRCSPRSGDLSVYWYQQSLDQGLQFLIQYYNGEERAKGNILERFSAQQFPDLHSELNLSSLELGDSALYFCASSVAPLASQETQYFGPGTRLLVL.

The V call is TRBV30, the J call TRBJ2-7, with D uncertain. Germline-derived CDR1 and CDR2 are GTSNPN and SVGIG (reference sequence). Trimming removed 2 bases from V and 3 bases from J, with 8 bases in between. The CDR3 has 12 residues. The CDR3 DNA follows: TGTGCCTGGAGTAGCGTCTTCTACGAGCAGTACTTC. Its protein product is CAWSSVFYEQYF.

The rearrangement links TRBV7-8 to TRBJ2-7, with 7 bases identical to TRBD1. The CDR3 is made up of 14 amino acids. Germline V CDR1 and CDR2: SGHVS, FQNEAQ. V was pared by 3 bases and J by 3 bases, with 5 bases of the junction left unmatched. The CDR3 bases are TGTGCCAGCAGCTTCAGGCGACAGGGCTACGAGCAGTACTTC. As protein: CASSFRRQGYEQYF. Together with reference TRBV7-8 and TRBJ2-7, the CDR3 gives the full variable domain: GAGVSQSPRYKVAKRGQDVALRCDPISGHVSLFWYQQALGQGPEFLTYFQNEAQLDKSGLPSDRFFAERPEGSVSTLKIQRTQQEDSAVYLCASSFRRQGYEQYFGPGTRLTVT.

The rearrangement joins TRBV5-5 to TRBJ1-4, with D tentatively TRBD1 (5 bases). The CDR3 loop spans 14 amino acids. Germline-derived CDR1 and CDR2 are SGHKS and YYEKEE (reference sequence). V lost 2 bases and J 6 bases, leaving 11 bases between the germline ends. This chain's CDR3 is CASSFRGFDEKLFF. DNA for the CDR3: TGTGCCAGCAGCTTTCGGGGGTTTGATGAAAAACTGTTTTTT.

The chain couples TRBV5-6 to TRBJ2-1; the match to TRBD2 covers 7 bases. After removal of 2 bases from V and 4 bases from J, the junction contained 15 bases not matched to a gene. CDR3 length equals 18 residues. Germline values: CDR1 SGHDT, CDR2 YYEEEE. CDR3 region: CASSFRTSASGKYNEQFF. The CDR3 nucleotides are TGTGCCAGCAGCTTTCGAACTAGCGCCTCGGGGAAGTACAATGAGCAGTTCTTC.

As DNA, the CDR3 is TGTGCCGGCCGGGGGGGCCTAAACAATGAGCAGTTCTTC. Translation gives CAGRGGLNNEQFF. The chain employs TRBV2 and TRBJ2-1; TRBD2 matches at 8 bases. Germline CDR1 is SNHLY and CDR2 is FYNNEI. Trimming took 11 bases from V and 5 from J; bases not matched to a gene: 8. The CDR3 consists of 13 residues.

The chain carries TRBV5-6 and TRBJ1-5; D gene uncertain. The CDR3 runs to 14 residues. From germline, CDR1 is SGHDT and CDR2 YYEEEE. The V and J ends lost 0 bases and 0 bases respectively, with 4 bases between them. The CDR3 sequence: CASSLGGSNQPQHF. CDR3 sequence (DNA): TGTGCCAGCAGCTTGGGAGGTAGCAATCAGCCCCAGCATTTT.

This clone was counted only a few times. The rearrangement joins TRBV29-1 to TRBJ2-7; 13 nucleotides line up with TRBD2. The germline gives CDR1 SQVTM, CDR2 ANQGSEA. Trimming cost V 4 bases and J 2 bases; bases outside gene matches: 5. CDR3 length: 15 residues. The CDR3 is CSVVGTSGTPYEQYF. The CDR3 DNA is TGCAGCGTTGTGGGGACTAGCGGGACCCCCTACGAGCAGTACTTC.

The chain recombines TRBV29-1 with TRBJ2-1, with D possibly being TRBD2 (5 bases). V lost 5 bases, J lost 8 bases, and 10 bases lay in between. Germline V gives CDR1 SQVTM, CDR2 ANQGSEA. The CDR3 has 11 residues. The CDR3: CSVFLAYEQFF. In DNA form, the CDR3 reads TGCAGCGTTTTCCTAGCCTATGAGCAGTTCTTC.

The chain uses TRBV10-3 and TRBJ1-1, with 7 bases that match TRBD1. The V and J ends lost 3 bases and 0 bases, in that order; junction bases with no gene match: 10. The CDR3 consists of 17 residues. Germline V CDR1 and CDR2: ENHRY, SYGVKD. The CDR3: CAISEFGQVQVNTEAFF. CDR3 DNA sequence: TGTGCCATCAGTGAATTCGGACAGGTTCAGGTGAACACTGAAGCTTTCTTT.

The chain couples TRBV5-1 to TRBJ2-1, with 10 bases matching TRBD1. V dropped 2 bases and J dropped 10; count of bases not matched to a gene: 9. The CDR3 consists of 15 residues. Germline V gene data show CDR1 as SGHRS and CDR2 as YFSETQ. The chain's CDR3 is CASSFPGQGPREQFF. CDR3 nucleotides: TGCGCCAGCAGCTTTCCGGGACAGGGGCCCAGGGAGCAGTTCTTC.

The chain couples TRBV19 to TRBJ1-5; maybe TRBD1 (5 bases). The V gene's germline CDR1 is LNHDA and CDR2 SQIVND (reference sequence). Trimming took 9 bases from V and 1 from J, leaving 10 bases between them. CDR3 length: 13 amino acids. The CDR3 DNA reads TGTGCCAGCAGGGATGTAAGCAATCAGCCCCAGCATTTT. This codes for CASRDVSNQPQHF.

The V call is TRBV7-2, the J call TRBJ2-2; a possible D gene is TRBD1 (5 bases). Germline lookup yields CDR1 SGHTA and CDR2 FQGNSA. Between the trimmed V and J ends, which lost 3 bases and 3 bases, there was a span of 8 bases. The CDR3 has 14 residues. CDR3 protein: CASSFDSYTGELFF. Written as DNA, the CDR3 is TGTGCCAGCAGCTTTGACAGTTACACCGGGGAGCTGTTTTTT.

The table lists this clone with a few counts. The chain is built from TRBV30 and TRBJ1-5; D gene unclear. Trimming shortened V by 1 base and J by 0 bases, and 10 bases separated the two germline ends. This CDR3 has 15 residues. CDR1 GTSNPN and CDR2 SVGIG come from the germline V gene (reference sequence). CDR3 DNA: TGTGCCTGGAGTGGCGGGATATTTAGCAATCAGCCCCAGCATTTT. It specifies CAWSGGIFSNQPQHF.